This TCR beta chain was documented in a study of blood T cell repertoires in COVID-19. Overall study context: T cells, B-cell-depleted T cells, or PBMCs provided the cDNA or gDNA that served as material.

The sample holds many counts of this clone. Authors' methods: For nucleated cells, counts were estimated from reference gene primer amplification. Here immunoSEQ multiplex PCR was the method, and the copy in TCRdb shows in-frame clones only, minus some. The V and J calls and clone size are taken from that table; D and trimming were inferred from the DNA. This sample has more than 65,000 clones, with about four fifths found just once. Sequencing was carried out using peripheral blood. The sequence derives from a woman of 80 years or more with acute or convalescent COVID-19.

The CDR3 nucleotides are TGCGCCAGCAGCCTAGGGGACAACATTATGTACTTC. This sequence encodes CASSLGDNIMYF. This rearrangement joins TRBV5-1 to TRBJ2-7; weak D call: TRBD1 (6 bases). Germline V lookup: CDR1 SGHRS, CDR2 YFSETQ. CDR3 length: 12 residues. Trimming stripped 4 bases from V and 12 bases from J, with 17 bases between.